The source of this T cell receptor (beta chain) is a study of T cells in Graves' hyperthyroidism and ophthalmopathy. Study overall: It was at initial diagnosis, before any treatment, that peripheral blood was collected.

RNA transcripts were the template for amplifying TCR beta CDR3 regions. First-round RT-PCR of the TCR CDR3 relied on the HTBI primer set. Via MiXCR, TCRdb re-called the multiplex PCR reads, giving one row per CDR3 protein. The sample holds fewer than 500,000 distinct CDR3 sequences; roughly 15% are singletons and the top ten take roughly a fifth. Any patient presenting with uncontrolled infection, other autoimmune disease, pregnancy or lactation was left out. On the basis of clinical symptoms, serum thyroxine and TRAb, thyroid ultrasound and orbital computed tomography, diagnoses were made. The CDR3 contains 12 residues. Germline V gene data show CDR1 as MDHEN and CDR2 as SYDVKM. Trimming removed 7 bases from V and 9 bases from J, with 13 bases in between. This clonotype was picked up a small number of times.

The origin of this receptor is a woman in her thirties with Graves' ophthalmopathy. The sequenced sample was blood. V and J are TRBV28 and TRBJ2-1; TRBD2 might be the D (7 bases). The CDR3 sequence is CASTQGGAEQFF. The CDR3 DNA reads TGTGCCAGCACCCAAGGGGGGGCTGAGCAGTTCTTC. The complete variable domain, with remaining parts taken from reference TRBV28 and TRBJ2-1, reads DVKVTQSSRYLVKRTGEKVFLECVQDMDHENMFWYRQDPGLGLRLIYFSYDVKMKEKGDIPEGYSVSREKKERFSLILESASTNQTSMYLCASTQGGAEQFFGPGTRLTVL.